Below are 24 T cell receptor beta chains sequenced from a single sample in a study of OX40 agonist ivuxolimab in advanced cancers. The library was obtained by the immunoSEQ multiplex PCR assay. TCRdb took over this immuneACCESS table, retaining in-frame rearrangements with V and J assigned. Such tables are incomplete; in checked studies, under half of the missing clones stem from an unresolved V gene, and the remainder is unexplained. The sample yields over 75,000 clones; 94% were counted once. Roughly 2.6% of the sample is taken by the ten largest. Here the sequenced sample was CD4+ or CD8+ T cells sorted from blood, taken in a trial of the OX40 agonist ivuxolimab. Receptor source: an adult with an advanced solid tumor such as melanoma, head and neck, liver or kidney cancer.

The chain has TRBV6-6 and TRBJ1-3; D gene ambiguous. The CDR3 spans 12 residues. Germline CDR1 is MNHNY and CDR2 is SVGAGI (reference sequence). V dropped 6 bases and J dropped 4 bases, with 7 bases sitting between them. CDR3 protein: CASSDVGNTIYF. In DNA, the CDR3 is TGTGCCAGCAGCGATGTCGGAAACACCATATATTTT.

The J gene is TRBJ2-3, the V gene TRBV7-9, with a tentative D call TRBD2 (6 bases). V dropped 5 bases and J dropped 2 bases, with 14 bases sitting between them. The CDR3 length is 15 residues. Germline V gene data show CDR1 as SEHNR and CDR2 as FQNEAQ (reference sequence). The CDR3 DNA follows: TGTGCCAGCAGCCCATGGGACTCTCCCACAGATACGCAGTATTTT. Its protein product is CASSPWDSPTDTQYF.

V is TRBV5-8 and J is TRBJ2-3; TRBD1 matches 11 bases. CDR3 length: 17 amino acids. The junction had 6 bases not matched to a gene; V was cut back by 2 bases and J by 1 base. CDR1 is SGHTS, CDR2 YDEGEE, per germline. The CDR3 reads CASSFLGTGGGTDTQYF. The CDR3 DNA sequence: TGTGCCAGCAGCTTCCTCGGGACAGGGGGGGGCACAGATACGCAGTATTTT.

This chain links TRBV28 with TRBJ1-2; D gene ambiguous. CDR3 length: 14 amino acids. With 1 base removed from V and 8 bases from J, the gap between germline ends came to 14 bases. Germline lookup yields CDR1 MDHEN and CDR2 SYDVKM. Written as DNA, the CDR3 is TGTGCCAGCAGTTTATATGGGGTTTCGAGCGGCTACACCTTC. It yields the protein CASSLYGVSSGYTF.

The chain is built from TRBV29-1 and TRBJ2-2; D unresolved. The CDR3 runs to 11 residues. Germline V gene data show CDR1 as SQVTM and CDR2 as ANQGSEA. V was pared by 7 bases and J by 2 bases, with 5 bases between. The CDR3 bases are TGCAGCGCTTTAAACACCGGGGAGCTGTTTTTT. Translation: CSALNTGELFF.

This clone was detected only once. CDR3 sequence reads: CASSTLGRGYTF. As DNA, the CDR3 is TGTGCCAGCAGTACCCTAGGGCGGGGCTACACCTTC. The chain couples TRBV6-5 to TRBJ1-2, with unresolved D. Trimming removed 5 bases at V and 8 bases at J, with 12 bases between. CDR1 MNHEY and CDR2 SVGAGI come from the germline V gene. This CDR3 comprises 12 residues.

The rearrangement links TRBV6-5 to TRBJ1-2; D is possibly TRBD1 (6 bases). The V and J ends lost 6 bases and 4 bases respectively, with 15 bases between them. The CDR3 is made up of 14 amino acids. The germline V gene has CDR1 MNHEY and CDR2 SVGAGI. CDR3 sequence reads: CASSTNRGSYGYTF. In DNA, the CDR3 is TGTGCCAGCAGCACTAATAGGGGGTCCTATGGCTACACCTTC.

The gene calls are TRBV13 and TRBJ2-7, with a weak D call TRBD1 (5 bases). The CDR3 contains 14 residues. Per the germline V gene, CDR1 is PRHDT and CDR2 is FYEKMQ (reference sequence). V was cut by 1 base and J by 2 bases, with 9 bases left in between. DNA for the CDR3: TGTGCCAGCAGCTTAGCAAGGGGTCCCTACGAGCAGTACTTC. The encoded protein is CASSLARGPYEQYF.

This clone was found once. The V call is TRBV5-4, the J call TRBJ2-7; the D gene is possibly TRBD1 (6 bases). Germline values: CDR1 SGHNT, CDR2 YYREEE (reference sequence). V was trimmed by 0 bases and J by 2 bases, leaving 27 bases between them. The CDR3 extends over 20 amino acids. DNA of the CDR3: TGTGCCAGCAGCTTGGCCCCGACAGAACACAGAGCAGGGGACCCCTACGAGCAGTACTTC. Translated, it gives CASSLAPTEHRAGDPYEQYF.

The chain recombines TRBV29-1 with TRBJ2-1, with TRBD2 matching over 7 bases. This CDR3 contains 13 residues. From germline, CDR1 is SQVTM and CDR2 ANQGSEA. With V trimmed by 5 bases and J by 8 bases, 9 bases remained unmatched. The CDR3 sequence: CSVPRTRKDEQFF. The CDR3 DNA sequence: TGCAGCGTTCCTAGGACTAGAAAGGATGAGCAGTTCTTC.

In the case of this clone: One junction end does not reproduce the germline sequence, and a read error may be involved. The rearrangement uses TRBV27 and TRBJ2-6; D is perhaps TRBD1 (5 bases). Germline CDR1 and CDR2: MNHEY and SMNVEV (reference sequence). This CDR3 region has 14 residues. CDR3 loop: CASSLSSGANVLTF. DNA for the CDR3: TGTGCCAGCAGTTTAAGCTCTGGGGCCAACGTCCTAACTTTC.

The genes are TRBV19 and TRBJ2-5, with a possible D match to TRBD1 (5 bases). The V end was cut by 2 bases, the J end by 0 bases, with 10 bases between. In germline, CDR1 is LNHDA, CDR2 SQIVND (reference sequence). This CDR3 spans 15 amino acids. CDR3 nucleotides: TGTGCCAGTAGTATATTCGTCAGGGACCAAGAGACCCAGTACTTC. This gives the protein CASSIFVRDQETQYF.

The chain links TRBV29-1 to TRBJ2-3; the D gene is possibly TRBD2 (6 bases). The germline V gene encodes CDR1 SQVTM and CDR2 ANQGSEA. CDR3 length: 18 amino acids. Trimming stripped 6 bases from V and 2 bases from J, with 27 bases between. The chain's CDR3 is CSVRGWLGSAPTTDTQYF. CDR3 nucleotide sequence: TGCAGCGTCCGGGGGTGGTTAGGTAGCGCGCCGACCACAGATACGCAGTATTTT.

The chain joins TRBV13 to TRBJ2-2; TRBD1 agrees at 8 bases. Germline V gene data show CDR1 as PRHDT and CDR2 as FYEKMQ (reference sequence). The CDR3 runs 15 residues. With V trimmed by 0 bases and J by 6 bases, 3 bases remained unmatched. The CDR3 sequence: CASSLGDRDAGELFF. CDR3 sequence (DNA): TGTGCCAGCAGCTTAGGGGACAGGGATGCCGGGGAGCTGTTTTTT.

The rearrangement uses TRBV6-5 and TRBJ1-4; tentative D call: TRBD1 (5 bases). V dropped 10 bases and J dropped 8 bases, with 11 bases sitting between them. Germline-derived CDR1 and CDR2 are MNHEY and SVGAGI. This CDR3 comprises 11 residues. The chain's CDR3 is CATRWGEKLFF. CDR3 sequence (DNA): TGTGCCACCAGGTGGGGGGAAAAACTGTTTTTT.

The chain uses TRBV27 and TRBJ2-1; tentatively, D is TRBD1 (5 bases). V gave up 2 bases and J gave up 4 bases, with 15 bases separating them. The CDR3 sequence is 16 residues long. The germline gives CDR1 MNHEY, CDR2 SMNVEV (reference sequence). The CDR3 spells CASSLAARANYNEQFF. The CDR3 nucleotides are TGTGCCAGCAGTTTAGCGGCCAGGGCCAATTACAATGAGCAGTTCTTC.

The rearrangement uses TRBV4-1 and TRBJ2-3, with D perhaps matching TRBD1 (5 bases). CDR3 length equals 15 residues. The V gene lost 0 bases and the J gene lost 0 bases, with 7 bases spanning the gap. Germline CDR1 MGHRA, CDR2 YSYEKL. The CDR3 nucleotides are TGCGCCAGCAGCCAAGAGACAGCCAGCACAGATACGCAGTATTTT. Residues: CASSQETASTDTQYF.

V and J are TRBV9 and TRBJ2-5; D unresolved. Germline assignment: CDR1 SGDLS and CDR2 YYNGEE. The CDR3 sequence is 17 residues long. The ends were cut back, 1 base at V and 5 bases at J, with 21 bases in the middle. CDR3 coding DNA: TGTGCCAGCAGCGTATGCTACCGGGCCCCGTTGGGGGAGACCCAGTACTTC. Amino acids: CASSVCYRAPLGETQYF.

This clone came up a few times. CDR3: CASSLGTGSNQPQHF. DNA for the CDR3: TGTGCCAGTAGTTTGGGGACAGGGAGCAATCAGCCCCAGCATTTT. This chain uses TRBV19 with TRBJ1-5; 9 bases agree with TRBD1. There are 15 residues in the CDR3. Germline CDR1 and CDR2: LNHDA and SQIVND (reference sequence). V lost 5 bases to trimming and J lost 1 base; unmatched junction nucleotides: 3.

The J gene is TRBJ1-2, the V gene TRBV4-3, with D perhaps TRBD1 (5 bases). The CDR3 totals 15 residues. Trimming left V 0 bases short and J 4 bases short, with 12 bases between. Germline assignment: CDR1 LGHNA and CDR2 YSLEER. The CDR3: CASSQESRASYGYTF. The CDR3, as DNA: TGCGCCAGCAGCCAAGAATCCAGGGCTTCCTATGGCTACACCTTC.

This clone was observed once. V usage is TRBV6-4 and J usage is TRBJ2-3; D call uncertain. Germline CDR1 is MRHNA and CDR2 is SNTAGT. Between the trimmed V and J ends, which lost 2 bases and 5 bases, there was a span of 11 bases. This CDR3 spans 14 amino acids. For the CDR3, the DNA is TGTGCCAGCAGTGACCGGCTAGGTGGAGATACGCAGTATTTT. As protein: CASSDRLGGDTQYF.

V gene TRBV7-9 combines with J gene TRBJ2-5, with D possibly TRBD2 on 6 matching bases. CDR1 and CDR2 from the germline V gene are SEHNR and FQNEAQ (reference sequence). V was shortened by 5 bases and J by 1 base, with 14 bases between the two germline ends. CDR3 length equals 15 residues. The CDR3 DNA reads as TGTGCCAGCAGCCGCCGGGACTTCCTCCAAGAGACCCAGTACTTC. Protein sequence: CASSRRDFLQETQYF.

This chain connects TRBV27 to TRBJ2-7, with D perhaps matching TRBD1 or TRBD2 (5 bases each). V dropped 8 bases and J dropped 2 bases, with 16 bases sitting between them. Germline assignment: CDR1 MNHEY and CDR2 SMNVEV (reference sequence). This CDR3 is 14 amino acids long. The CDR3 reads CASFPPGLPYEQYF. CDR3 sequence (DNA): TGTGCCAGCTTCCCCCCGGGGCTCCCCTACGAGCAGTACTTC.

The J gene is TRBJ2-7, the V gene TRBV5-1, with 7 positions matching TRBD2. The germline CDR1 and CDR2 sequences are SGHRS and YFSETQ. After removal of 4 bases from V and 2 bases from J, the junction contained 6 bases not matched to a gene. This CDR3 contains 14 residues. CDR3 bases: TGCGCCAGCAGCACCGGGACTACAACCTACGAGCAGTACTTC. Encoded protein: CASSTGTTTYEQYF. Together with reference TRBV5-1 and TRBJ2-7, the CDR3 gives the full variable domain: KAGVTQTPRYLIKTRGQQVTLSCSPISGHRSVSWYQQTPGQGLQFLFEYFSETQRNKGNFPGRFSGRQFSNSRSEMNVSTLELGDSALYLCASSTGTTTYEQYFGPGTRLTVT.